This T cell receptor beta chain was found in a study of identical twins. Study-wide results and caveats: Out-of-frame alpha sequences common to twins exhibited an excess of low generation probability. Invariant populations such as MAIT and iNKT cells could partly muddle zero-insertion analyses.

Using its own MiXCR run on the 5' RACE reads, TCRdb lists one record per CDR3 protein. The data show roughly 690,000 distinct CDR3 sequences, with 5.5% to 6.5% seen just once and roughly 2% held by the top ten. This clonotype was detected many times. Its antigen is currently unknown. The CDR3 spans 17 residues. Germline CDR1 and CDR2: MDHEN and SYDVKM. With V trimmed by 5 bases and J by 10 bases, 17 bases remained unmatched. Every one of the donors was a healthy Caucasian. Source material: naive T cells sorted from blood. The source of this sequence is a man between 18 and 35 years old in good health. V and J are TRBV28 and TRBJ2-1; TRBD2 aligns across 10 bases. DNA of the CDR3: TGTGCCAGCAGTCCCGCGGACCTCCTAGCGGGAGTGGGAGAGCAGTTCTTC. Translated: CASSPADLLAGVGEQFF. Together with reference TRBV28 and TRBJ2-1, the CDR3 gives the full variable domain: DVKVTQSSRYLVKRTGEKVFLECVQDMDHENMFWYRQDPGLGLRLIYFSYDVKMKEKGDIPEGYSVSREKKERFSLILESASTNQTSMYLCASSPADLLAGVGEQFFGPGTRLTVL.